This T cell receptor beta chain was identified during a study of T cell repertoires in cytomegalovirus infection. Overall study: CMV epitopes used comprised recently identified HLA-C-restricted ones and well-studied HLA-B-restricted ones. Carrying CMV and the relevant HLA type showed in public TCR beta signatures.

CDR1 MNHEY and CDR2 SVGAGI come from the germline V gene. The V end lost 4 bases, the J end lost 4 bases, and 16 bases lay between the germline ends. The CDR3 runs 15 residues. Worth noting for this clonotype: The antigen remains undetermined.

Whole-study results and caveats: Dominating the ex vivo response were TCR beta clonotypes that were CMV-specific and HLA-C-restricted. Totalled public TCR beta family frequency picked out people who carried CMV plus the relevant HLA.

TCRdb re-called the reads with MiXCR, one entry per CDR3 protein. This sample has about 900,000 distinct CDR3 sequences, with around 32% found just once. The specimen comprised cultured CD8+ T cells from PBMCs, sampled from culture after CMV antigen stimulation. The chain is built from TRBV6-5 and TRBJ1-2, with a weak D call TRBD1 (5 bases). This clonotype was sampled from a human donor in good health (CMV status not recorded). Some clones in this sample may be carry-over from other donors' samples. The CDR3 coding sequence is TGTGCCAGCAGTTCCGCGACATCCGGGGGCTATGGCTACACCTTC. As protein: CASSSATSGGYGYTF.